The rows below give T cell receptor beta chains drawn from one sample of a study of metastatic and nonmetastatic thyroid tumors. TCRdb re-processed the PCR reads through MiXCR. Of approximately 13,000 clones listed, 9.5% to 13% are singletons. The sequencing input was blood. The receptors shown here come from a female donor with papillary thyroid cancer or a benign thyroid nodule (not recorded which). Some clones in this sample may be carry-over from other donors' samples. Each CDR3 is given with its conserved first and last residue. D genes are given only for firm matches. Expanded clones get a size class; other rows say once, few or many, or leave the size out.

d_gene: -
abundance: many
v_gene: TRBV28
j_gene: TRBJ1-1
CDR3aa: CASEDGSTEAFF
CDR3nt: TGTGCCAGCGAAGATGGGAGCACTGAAGCTTTCTTT

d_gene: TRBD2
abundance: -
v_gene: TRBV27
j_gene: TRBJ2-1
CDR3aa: CASWGSGTRRLDEQFF
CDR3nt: TGTGCCAGCTGGGGATCCGGGACTAGAAGGTTGGATGAGCAGTTCTTC

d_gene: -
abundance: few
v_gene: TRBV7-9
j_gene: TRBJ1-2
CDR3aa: CASSLGTAGYTF
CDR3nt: TGTGCCAGCAGCTTAGGGACGGCTGGCTACACCTTC

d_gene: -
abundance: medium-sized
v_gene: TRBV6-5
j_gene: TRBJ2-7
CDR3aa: CASSYRTTTEPYEQYF
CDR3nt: TGTGCCAGCAGTTACAGAACTACGACAGAACCCTACGAGCAGTACTTC

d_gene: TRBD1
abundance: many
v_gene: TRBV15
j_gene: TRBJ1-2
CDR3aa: CATSRDPGGYGYTF
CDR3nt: TGTGCCACCAGCAGAGATCCAGGGGGCTATGGCTACACCTTC

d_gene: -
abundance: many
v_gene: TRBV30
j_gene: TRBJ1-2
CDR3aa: CAWSAVDRYRGYTF
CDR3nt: TGTGCCTGGAGTGCGGTAGACAGGTACCGCGGCTACACCTTC

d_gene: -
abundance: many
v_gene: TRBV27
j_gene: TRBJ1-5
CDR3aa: CASSLQGVNQPQHF
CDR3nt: TGTGCCAGCAGTTTACAAGGGGTCAATCAGCCCCAGCATTTT

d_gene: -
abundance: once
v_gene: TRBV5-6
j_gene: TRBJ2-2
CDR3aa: CASSLIGSGELFF
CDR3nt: TGTGCCAGCAGCTTGATCGGTTCCGGGGAGCTGTTTTTT

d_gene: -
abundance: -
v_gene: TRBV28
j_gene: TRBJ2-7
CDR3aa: CASSSRRYEQYF
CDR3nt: TGTGCCAGCAGTTCACGAAGGTACGAGCAGTACTTC

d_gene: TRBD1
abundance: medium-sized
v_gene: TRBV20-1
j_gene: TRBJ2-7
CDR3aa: CSAREPGQDYEQYF
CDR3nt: TGCAGTGCTAGAGAGCCGGGACAGGACTACGAGCAGTACTTC

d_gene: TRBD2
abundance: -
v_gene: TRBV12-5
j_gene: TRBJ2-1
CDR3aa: CACGSGGTIDEQFF
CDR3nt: TGTGCATGTGGTAGCGGGGGGACAATCGATGAGCAGTTCTTC

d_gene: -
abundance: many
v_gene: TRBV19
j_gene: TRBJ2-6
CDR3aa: CASSPQGGTGANVLTF
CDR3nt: TGTGCCAGTAGCCCCCAGGGGGGTACTGGGGCCAACGTCCTGACTTTC

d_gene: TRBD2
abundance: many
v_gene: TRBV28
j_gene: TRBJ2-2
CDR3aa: CASSLLKGTSGYTGELFF
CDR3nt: TGTGCCAGCAGTTTACTGAAAGGGACTAGCGGATACACCGGGGAGCTGTTTTTT

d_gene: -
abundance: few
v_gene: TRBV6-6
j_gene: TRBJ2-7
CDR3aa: CASSYSYGQSSYEQYF
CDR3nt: TGTGCCAGCAGTTACTCGTACGGACAGAGCTCCTACGAGCAGTACTTC

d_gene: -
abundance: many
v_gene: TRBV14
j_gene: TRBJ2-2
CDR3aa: CASSSWVTGELFF
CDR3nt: TGTGCCAGCAGCTCCTGGGTCACCGGGGAGCTGTTTTTT

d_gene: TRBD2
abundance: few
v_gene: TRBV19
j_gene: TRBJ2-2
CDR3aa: CASLPTSGSSGELFF
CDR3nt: TGTGCCAGTCTGCCCACTAGCGGGAGTTCCGGGGAGCTGTTTTTT

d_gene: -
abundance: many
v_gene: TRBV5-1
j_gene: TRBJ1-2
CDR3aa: CASSAAETGPYGYTF
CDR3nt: TGCGCCAGCAGCGCGGCCGAGACAGGCCCCTATGGCTACACCTTC

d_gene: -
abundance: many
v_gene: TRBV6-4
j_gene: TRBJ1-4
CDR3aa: CASIYGEKLFF
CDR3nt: TGTGCCAGCATTTACGGTGAAAAACTGTTTTTT

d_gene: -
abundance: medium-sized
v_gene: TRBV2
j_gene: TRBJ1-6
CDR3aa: CASSVGIQGPPLHF
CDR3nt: TGTGCCAGCAGTGTAGGAATCCAGGGGCCACCCCTCCACTTT

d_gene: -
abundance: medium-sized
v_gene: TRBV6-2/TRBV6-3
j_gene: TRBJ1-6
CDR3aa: CASSYTTRRSPLHF
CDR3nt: TGTGCCAGCAGTTACACGACACGACGGTCACCCCTCCACTTT

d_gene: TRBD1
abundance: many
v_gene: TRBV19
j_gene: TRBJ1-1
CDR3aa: CASSIGTGNTEAFF
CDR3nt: TGTGCCAGTAGTATCGGGACAGGGAACACTGAAGCTTTCTTT

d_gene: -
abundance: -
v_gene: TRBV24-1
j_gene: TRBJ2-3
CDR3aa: CATSGGANTQYF
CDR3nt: TGTGCCACCAGTGGGGGAGCGAATACGCAGTATTTT

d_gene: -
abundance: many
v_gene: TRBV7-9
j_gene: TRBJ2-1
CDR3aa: CASSLSGGRPTQFF
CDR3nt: TGTGCCAGCAGCTTAAGTGGAGGTCGCCCCACGCAGTTCTTC

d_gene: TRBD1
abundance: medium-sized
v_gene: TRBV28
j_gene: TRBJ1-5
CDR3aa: CASLGQGNQPQHF
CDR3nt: TGTGCCAGCTTAGGACAGGGAAATCAGCCCCAGCATTTT

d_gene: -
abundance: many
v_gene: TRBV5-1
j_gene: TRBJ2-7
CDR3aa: CASSLEPKPYEQYF
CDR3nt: TGCGCCAGCAGCTTGGAGCCGAAGCCCTACGAGCAGTACTTC

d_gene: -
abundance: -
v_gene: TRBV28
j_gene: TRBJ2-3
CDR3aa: CASSRRLGNSENPGTQYF
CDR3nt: TGTGCCAGCAGTCGACGCCTAGGGAATAGCGAGAACCCAGGTACGCAGTATTTT

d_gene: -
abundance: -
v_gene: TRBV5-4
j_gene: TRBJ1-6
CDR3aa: CASSLEGLANSPLHF
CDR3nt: TGTGCCAGCAGCTTAGAGGGTTTGGCGAATTCACCCCTCCACTTT

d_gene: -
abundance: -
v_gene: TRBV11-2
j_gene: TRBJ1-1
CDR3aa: CASSLGLKGRTVGCFF
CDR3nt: TGTGCCAGCAGCTTAGGCCTGAAGGGGCGAACCGTTGGTTGTTTCTTT